The clone carrying this T cell receptor (beta chain) was detected ten times or more. The antigen is unknown. TCRdb fed the RACE reads into MiXCR, producing one record per CDR3 protein. The table records about 380,000 distinct CDR3 sequences, nearly 5% of them present only once. This entry is derived from a study of human T cells and chemical hapten exposure. The V gene end was trimmed by 2 bases and the J gene end by 3 bases; junction bases not matched to a gene: 18. Germline V gene lookup returns CDR1 SNHLY and CDR2 FYNNEI. There are 19 residues in the CDR3. Findings and caveats of the study: While controls formed fewer of them, expanded TCRs formed significantly more large CDR3 similarity clusters.

Specified time point: patch test 1, 2 weeks after DPC sensitization. Treatment meaning: therapeutic diphenylcyclopropenone sensitization with weekly scalp DPC. The chain recombines TRBV2 with TRBJ2-7; 8 bases are a match to TRBD1. This sequence originates from a woman aged 45 to 65 with alopecia areata. Some clones in this sample may be carry-over from other donors' samples. The sample here was whole blood, taken in connection with sensitization to the hapten diphenylcyclopropenone (DPC). CDR3 loop: CASSETRWGGQGKYYEQYF. The CDR3 DNA is TGTGCCAGCAGTGAAACTCGGTGGGGAGGACAGGGCAAGTACTACGAGCAGTACTTC.